Following are 2 T cell receptor beta chains from one sample sequenced in a study of blood T cell repertoires in COVID-19. Data came from immunoSEQ multiplex PCR; TCRdb stores just in-frame clones and leaves some out. The table records around 130,000 clones, approximately 90% of them present only once. The specimen was peripheral blood. Every receptor here comes from a woman aged 45-60 years with acute or convalescent COVID-19.

The rearrangement links TRBV5-6 to TRBJ1-1; D gene uncertain. Germline lookup yields CDR1 SGHDT and CDR2 YYEEEE. The CDR3 sequence is 13 residues long. The ends were cut back, 4 bases at V and 1 base at J, with 8 bases in the middle. This CDR3 is CASSPSGNTEAFF. CDR3 nucleotide sequence: TGTGCCAGCAGCCCCTCGGGGAACACTGAAGCTTTCTTT.

The chain carries TRBV13 and TRBJ2-7; D might be TRBD1 (5 bases). Per germline, CDR1 PRHDT and CDR2 FYEKMQ (reference sequence). The V and J ends lost 4 bases and 5 bases respectively, with 15 bases between them. This CDR3 comprises 14 residues. CDR3 bases: TGTGCCAGCAGCTCATCCCAAGGGGCCCACGAGCAGTACTTC. Amino acid sequence: CASSSSQGAHEQYF.